Below, 8 T cell receptor beta chains from the same sample are listed, as sequenced in a study of response to subunit inactivated influenza vaccine. TCRdb passed the RT-PCR reads through MiXCR, listing each CDR3 protein once. This repertoire shows about 540,000 distinct CDR3 sequences, around 25% found once; its top ten account for about 3%. These data were also reused for a study on T cells expressing NK-cell markers. That report notes: In generating TCR beta cDNA, 5'RACE template switching with UMIs was used.

Sequenced here: CD4+ T cells sorted from PBMCs, sampled 12 days after vaccination. The receptors come from a man in his fifties who received an inactivated influenza vaccine.

The chain recombines TRBV11-2 with TRBJ2-7; maybe TRBD1 (6 bases). Germline CDR1 SGHAT, CDR2 FQNNGV. The CDR3 has 14 residues. Trimming cost V 5 bases and J 6 bases, with 17 bases left between them. The CDR3 reads CASSPTTGLSEQYF. The CDR3 bases are TGTGCCAGCAGCCCAACCACAGGGCTAAGCGAGCAGTACTTC.

The chain employs TRBV20-1 and TRBJ1-5; D might be TRBD1 (5 bases). The germline V gene has CDR1 DFQATT and CDR2 SNEGSKA (reference sequence). This CDR3 region has 15 residues. V lost 4 bases to trimming and J lost 3 bases, with 16 bases between them. The CDR3 DNA sequence: TGCAGTGCTACCTCCGGGACGGACTTCAATCAGCCCCAGCATTTT. It is translated as CSATSGTDFNQPQHF.

V is TRBV20-1 and J is TRBJ1-6, with a tentative D call TRBD1 (5 bases). With 4 bases removed from V and 2 bases from J, the gap between germline ends came to 15 bases. This CDR3 contains 16 residues. CDR1 and CDR2 (germline): DFQATT, SNEGSKA (reference sequence). The CDR3 DNA reads as TGCAGTGCTACAGAAGCGGGGCAGGCCTATAATTCACCCCTCCACTTT. Amino acids: CSATEAGQAYNSPLHF.

The chain has TRBV20-1 and TRBJ2-2; 7 bases match TRBD1. The CDR3 runs to 14 residues. The germline CDR1 and CDR2 sequences are DFQATT and SNEGSKA (reference sequence). The trim removed 5 bases at V and 7 bases at J, leaving 10 bases unmatched. CDR3 DNA: TGCAGTGCTCCAAACTACAGGGGTAACGGGGAGCTGTTTTTT. It is translated as CSAPNYRGNGELFF.

The chain combines TRBV10-3 with TRBJ1-2; D is unclear. V lost 5 bases to trimming and J lost 0 bases, with 7 bases between them. The CDR3 length is 13 residues. Germline CDR1 ENHRY, CDR2 SYGVKD. This chain's CDR3 is CAISPTTNYGYTF. CDR3 sequence (DNA): TGTGCCATCAGTCCGACGACTAACTATGGCTACACCTTC.

This clonotype was counted only a few times. This chain uses TRBV7-9 with TRBJ2-5; tentatively, D is TRBD1 (6 bases). CDR1 SEHNR and CDR2 FQNEAQ come from the germline V gene (reference sequence). CDR3 length: 13 residues. Trimming stripped 2 bases from V and 5 bases from J, with 9 bases between. The DNA of the CDR3 is TGTGCCAGCAGCTTAACAGGGTTTGAGACCCAGTACTTC. Amino acid sequence: CASSLTGFETQYF.

This chain links TRBV18 with TRBJ2-7; TRBD1 aligns across 8 bases. In germline, CDR1 is KGHSH, CDR2 LQKENI. J lost 6 bases, V lost 3 bases, and 4 bases had no gene match. The CDR3 is made up of 13 amino acids. CDR3 in amino acids: CASSPGTGPEQYF. Written as DNA, the CDR3 is TGTGCCAGCTCACCCGGGACAGGCCCCGAGCAGTACTTC.

This clonotype came up a few times. The genes are TRBV20-1 and TRBJ1-5; no firm D call. CDR3 length: 13 residues. Germline assignment: CDR1 DFQATT and CDR2 SNEGSKA (reference sequence). Trimming removed 2 bases at V and 1 base at J, with 6 bases between. For the CDR3, the DNA is TGCAGTGCTAGACAGAAAAGCAATCAGCCCCAGCATTTT. Its translation is CSARQKSNQPQHF.